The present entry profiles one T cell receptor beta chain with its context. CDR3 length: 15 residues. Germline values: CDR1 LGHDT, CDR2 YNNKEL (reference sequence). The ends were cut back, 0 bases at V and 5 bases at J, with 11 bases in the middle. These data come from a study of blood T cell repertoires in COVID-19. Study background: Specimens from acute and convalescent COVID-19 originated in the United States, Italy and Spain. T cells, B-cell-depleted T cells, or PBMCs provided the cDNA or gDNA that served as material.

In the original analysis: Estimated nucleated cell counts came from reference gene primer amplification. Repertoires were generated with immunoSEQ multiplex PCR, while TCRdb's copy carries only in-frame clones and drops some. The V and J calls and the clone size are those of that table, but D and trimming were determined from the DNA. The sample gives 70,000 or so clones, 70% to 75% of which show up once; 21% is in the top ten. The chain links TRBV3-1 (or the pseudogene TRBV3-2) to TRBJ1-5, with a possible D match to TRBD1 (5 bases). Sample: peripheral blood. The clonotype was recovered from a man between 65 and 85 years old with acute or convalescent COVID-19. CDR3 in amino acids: CASSQEYGGHQPQHF. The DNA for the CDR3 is TGTGCCAGCAGCCAAGAATACGGGGGACATCAGCCCCAGCATTTT.